One and the same sample provided the 32 T cell receptor beta chains below, sequenced in a study of radiotherapy plus CTLA-4 blockade in lung cancer. Method: immunoSEQ multiplex PCR; TCRdb's copy keeps in-frame clones and lacks some. Of around 90,000 clones detected, roughly four fifths appear once; the ten largest clones hold approximately 14%. This specimen was peripheral blood, taken from a patient treated with radiotherapy plus ipilimumab. The receptors originated from a human donor with non-small cell lung cancer that progressed on radiotherapy plus ipilimumab.

The gene calls are TRBV4-3 and TRBJ2-3; 9 bases line up with TRBD1. V was pared by 0 bases and J by 4 bases, with 8 bases of the junction left unmatched. The CDR3 totals 17 residues. Germline CDR1 LGHNA, CDR2 YSLEER. The CDR3 is CASSQDRRQGGSDTQYF. The CDR3 bases are TGCGCCAGCAGCCAAGATCGCCGACAGGGGGGTTCAGATACGCAGTATTTT.

V is TRBV7-2 and J is TRBJ1-2; D unclear. Germline CDR1 SGHTA, CDR2 FQGNSA. The CDR3 sequence is 13 residues long. V shed 4 bases and J shed 4 bases, with 10 bases lying between them. CDR3 coding DNA: TGTGCCAGCAGCTACGGAAGCCGCTATGGCTACACCTTC. Translated: CASSYGSRYGYTF.

The V and J genes are TRBV6-5 and TRBJ1-2; the D gene is possibly TRBD1 (5 bases). The germline V and J ends were trimmed by 5 bases and 1 base, with 11 bases remaining between them. CDR3 length: 14 residues. Germline V gives CDR1 MNHEY, CDR2 SVGAGI. The CDR3 DNA reads as TGTGCCAGCAGTCGCAGGGTCAATAACTATGGCTACACCTTC. The encoded protein is CASSRRVNNYGYTF.

This sequence joins TRBV5-4 and TRBJ2-3; 13 bases are a match to TRBD2. There are 16 residues in the CDR3. Trimming removed 4 bases from V and 2 bases from J; junction bases left unmatched: 4. Germline CDR1 and CDR2: SGHNT and YYREEE (reference sequence). CDR3 DNA sequence: TGTGCCAGCAGCCCGGGACTAGCGGGGCCCACAGATACGCAGTATTTT. It yields the protein CASSPGLAGPTDTQYF.

This clone has a handful of counts. J is TRBJ2-3 and V is TRBV2, with 7 bases fitting TRBD2. V lost 8 bases, J lost 6 bases, and 8 bases stayed unmatched. The CDR3 is 13 amino acids. Germline V gene lookup returns CDR1 SNHLY and CDR2 FYNNEI. In DNA, the CDR3 is TGTGCCAGCTCACGGGGGGAGGCTGATACGCAGTATTTT. It codes for CASSRGEADTQYF. The entire variable domain, with the rest obtained from reference TRBV2 and TRBJ2-3, is as follows: EPEVTQTPSHQVTQMGQEVILRCVPISNHLYFYWYRQILGQKVEFLVSFYNNEISEKSEIFDDQFSVERPDGSNFTLKIRSTKLEDSAMYFCASSRGEADTQYFGPGTRLTVL.

This clone was detected only once. V is TRBV2 and J is TRBJ2-3; TRBD1 matches at 9 bases. V dropped 8 bases and J dropped 0; count of bases not matched to a gene: 3. This CDR3 comprises 14 residues. Germline CDR1 and CDR2: SNHLY and FYNNEI. CDR3 residues: CASAGQGSTDTQYF. In DNA form, the CDR3 reads TGTGCCAGCGCAGGACAGGGGAGCACAGATACGCAGTATTTT. The full variable domain, its missing parts supplied by reference TRBV2 and TRBJ2-3, is EPEVTQTPSHQVTQMGQEVILRCVPISNHLYFYWYRQILGQKVEFLVSFYNNEISEKSEIFDDQFSVERPDGSNFTLKIRSTKLEDSAMYFCASAGQGSTDTQYFGPGTRLTVL.

This clone has more than one count but fewer than ten. This chain joins TRBV11-2 and TRBJ2-7, with D unresolved. The CDR3 contains 11 residues. The V end lost 5 bases, the J end lost 5 bases, and 7 bases lay between the germline ends. Germline V gene sequence: CDR1 SGHAT, CDR2 FQNNGV. Written as DNA, the CDR3 is TGTGCCAGCAGCCCCCGACACGAGCAGTACTTC. Its protein product is CASSPRHEQYF.

This clone was seen only a few times. The junction does not match germline at one end; this may be a read error. The CDR3 loop reads CASSQVGDRANF. The DNA for the CDR3 is TGTGCCAGCAGCCAAGTTGGCGACAGGGCGAACTTC. This rearrangement joins TRBV4-2 to TRBJ2-4, with 7 bases fitting TRBD1. The CDR3 loop spans 12 amino acids. The V gene's germline CDR1 is LGHNA and CDR2 YNFKEQ.

J is TRBJ2-5 and V is TRBV5-1; 13 bases are a match to TRBD2. Germline trimming cut 6 bases from V and 3 bases from J; bases unmatched to any gene: 5. The CDR3 contains 15 residues. Per the germline V gene, CDR1 is SGHRS and CDR2 is YFSETQ. This CDR3 reads CASNLGTSGKETQYF. For the CDR3, the DNA is TGCGCCAGCAACCTTGGGACTAGCGGGAAAGAGACCCAGTACTTC.

CDR3 protein: CASSPSGPGANVLTF. Here the CDR3 DNA reads TGCGCCAGCAGCCCCTCTGGACCTGGGGCCAACGTCCTGACTTTC. V gene TRBV5-1 combines with J gene TRBJ2-6; no reliable D call. Germline CDR1 is SGHRS and CDR2 is YFSETQ. This CDR3 contains 15 residues. Trimming stripped 4 bases from V and 2 bases from J, with 10 bases between.

This chain uses TRBV11-3 with TRBJ1-1; no firm D call. V lost 1 base to trimming and J lost 4 bases, with 7 bases between them. The V gene's germline CDR1 is SGHNT and CDR2 YENEEA. This CDR3 spans 13 amino acids. CDR3 residues: CASSLGTFTEAFF. The DNA of the CDR3 is TGTGCCAGCAGCTTAGGAACCTTCACTGAAGCTTTCTTT. The full variable domain, with the rest looked up from reference TRBV11-3 and TRBJ1-1, is EAGVVQSPRYKIIEKKQPVAFWCNPISGHNTLYWYLQNLGQGPELLIRYENEEAVDDSQLPKDRFSAERLKGVDSTLKIQPAELGDSAVYLCASSLGTFTEAFFGQGTRLTVV.

V is TRBV2 and J is TRBJ2-4, with a tentative D call TRBD2 (6 bases). CDR3 length: 14 residues. V was cut by 9 bases and J by 0 bases, with 12 bases left in between. Germline V gene data show CDR1 as SNHLY and CDR2 as FYNNEI. In nucleotides, the CDR3 is TGTGCCAGTAGTCCGGGACTAGCCAAAAACATTCAGTACTTC. This encodes CASSPGLAKNIQYF.

This chain links TRBV7-9 with TRBJ2-1; D is undetermined. V was cut by 5 bases and J by 7 bases, with 15 bases left in between. Germline CDR1 SEHNR, CDR2 FQNEAQ (reference sequence). CDR3 length equals 14 residues. CDR3 region: CASSPQPTRNEQFF. In DNA form, the CDR3 reads TGTGCCAGCAGCCCCCAGCCTACAAGGAATGAGCAGTTCTTC.

The gene calls are TRBV6-1 and TRBJ2-5, with 8 positions matching TRBD1. Germline trimming cut 5 bases from V and 5 bases from J; bases unmatched to any gene: 7. Germline V lookup: CDR1 MNHNS, CDR2 SASEGT. This CDR3 has 14 residues. The CDR3 nucleotides read TGTGCCAGCAGTACTGACCACAGGGGGGAGACCCAGTACTTC. Amino acid sequence: CASSTDHRGETQYF.

CDR3 region: CASTHWDNTEAFF. CDR3 coding DNA: TGTGCCAGTACCCACTGGGATAACACTGAAGCTTTCTTT. The chain recombines TRBV19 with TRBJ1-1; D remains ambiguous. Per germline, CDR1 LNHDA and CDR2 SQIVND (reference sequence). The CDR3 covers 13 residues. V was shortened by 7 bases and J by 2 bases, with 11 bases between the two germline ends.

CDR3 sequence (DNA): TGCGCCAGCAGCCCTGAGGGGGACTCCTACAATGAGCAGTTCTTC. As protein: CASSPEGDSYNEQFF. V usage is TRBV5-1 and J usage is TRBJ2-1; possibly TRBD1 for D (6 bases). V was clipped by 4 bases and J by 0 bases, with 11 bases between them. CDR3 length: 15 amino acids. Germline V gene sequence: CDR1 SGHRS, CDR2 YFSETQ.

This clone was picked up one time. The genes are TRBV7-2 and TRBJ1-2; 7 nucleotides line up with TRBD1. The CDR3 totals 15 residues. Trimming cost V 5 bases and J 5 bases; bases outside gene matches: 11. CDR1 and CDR2 (germline): SGHTA, FQGNSA. CDR3 sequence (DNA): TGTGCCAGCAGCCCCGATGGGACAGTGCCATATGGCTACACCTTC. Amino acid sequence: CASSPDGTVPYGYTF.

This chain joins TRBV5-1 and TRBJ2-3, with 11 bases identical to TRBD2. The J segment lost 0 bases and the V segment lost 4 bases, leaving 10 bases of the junction unmatched. CDR3 length: 18 residues. CDR1 and CDR2 from the germline V gene are SGHRS and YFSETQ. CDR3 coding DNA: TGCGCCAGCAGCGTGGGACTAGCGGCCGTGAGTAGCACAGATACGCAGTATTTT. Protein sequence: CASSVGLAAVSSTDTQYF.

This chain joins TRBV6-1 and TRBJ1-2; D possibly corresponds to TRBD1 (6 bases). CDR3 length: 13 residues. V lost 0 bases and J 7 bases, leaving 9 bases between the germline ends. From germline, CDR1 is MNHNS and CDR2 SASEGT. DNA of the CDR3: TGTGCCAGCAGTGAAGCAGGGGGAGGTGGCTACACCTTC. Translated, it gives CASSEAGGGGYTF.

The chain carries TRBV7-2 and TRBJ1-3; TRBD1 aligns across 12 bases. The CDR3 sequence is 16 residues long. The germline V gene encodes CDR1 SGHTA and CDR2 FQGNSA. Trimming cost V 1 base and J 8 bases; bases outside gene matches: 6. CDR3 nucleotides: TGTGCCAGCAGCTTAGAATGGGGACAGGGGGCATACACCATATATTTT. Translated: CASSLEWGQGAYTIYF.

The rearrangement uses TRBV5-4 and TRBJ2-5, with D possibly matching TRBD1 (5 bases). The last part of the DNA fits TRBJ2-7 better; the J call may be wrong. The CDR3 loop spans 14 amino acids. In germline, CDR1 is SGHNT, CDR2 YYREEE (reference sequence). The CDR3 DNA follows: TGTGCCAGCCAAGCCGGACATAGCTCCTACGAGCAGTACTTC. Protein product: CASQAGHSSYEQYF.

The chain recombines TRBV6-6 with TRBJ2-7, with a tentative D call TRBD2 (5 bases). The germline V and J ends were trimmed by 5 bases and 4 bases, with 9 bases remaining between them. The CDR3 loop spans 12 amino acids. The germline V gene has CDR1 MNHNY and CDR2 SVGAGI (reference sequence). The CDR3 loop is CASSRAGYEQYF. CDR3 DNA sequence: TGTGCCAGCAGTCGCGCGGGTTACGAGCAGTACTTC.

This clone was picked up one time. The chain couples TRBV6-5 to TRBJ1-5; 8 positions agree with TRBD1. The CDR3 loop spans 15 amino acids. Germline V lookup: CDR1 MNHEY, CDR2 SVGAGI. V shed 5 bases and J 3 bases; nucleotides not matched to a gene: 6. The CDR3 bases are TGTGCCAGCAGTACTTCAGGGGGCGACAATCAGCCCCAGCATTTT. Residues: CASSTSGGDNQPQHF.

This chain connects TRBV7-8 to TRBJ1-6; D remains unclear. V lost 5 bases, J lost 7 bases, and 12 bases lay in between. This CDR3 has 14 residues. CDR1 and CDR2 (germline): SGHVS, FQNEAQ. Here the CDR3 DNA reads TGTGCCAGCAGCGTCGGGATTCCCAATTCACCCCTCCACTTT. It codes for CASSVGIPNSPLHF.

The CDR3 region has the DNA TGCGCCAGCAGTCCACCCCAACTAGCGGAGCCTTACAATGAGCAGTTCTTC. It is translated as CASSPPQLAEPYNEQFF. V gene TRBV5-1 combines with J gene TRBJ2-1; 8 nucleotides align to TRBD2. This CDR3 comprises 17 residues. V gave up 5 bases and J gave up 4 bases; unmatched junction bases: 14. Germline assignment: CDR1 SGHRS and CDR2 YFSETQ.

This clone was seen only once. V is TRBV9 and J is TRBJ1-1; D uncertain. Trimming took off 1 base at V and 1 base at J, with 5 bases between the two ends. The germline CDR1 and CDR2 sequences are SGDLS and YYNGEE. The CDR3 is made up of 13 amino acids. The CDR3 loop reads CASSVWENTEAFF. CDR3 nucleotides: TGTGCCAGCAGCGTATGGGAGAACACTGAAGCTTTCTTT.

CDR3 residues: CARRTPRGQSNQPQHF. In DNA, the CDR3 is TGTGCCAGAAGGACTCCCAGGGGGCAAAGCAATCAGCCCCAGCATTTT. V and J are TRBV5-3 and TRBJ1-5, with 8 bases identical to TRBD1. TRBV5-3 is an ORF for which the function is uncertain. The CDR3 is 16 amino acids. V lost 5 bases to trimming and J lost 1 base; unmatched junction nucleotides: 8.

The chain has TRBV18 and TRBJ1-1; TRBD1 aligns across 7 bases. Germline CDR1 is KGHSH and CDR2 is LQKENI. This CDR3 contains 15 residues. J gave up 1 base and V 3 bases, and 5 bases lay outside the gene matches. The CDR3: CASSPGRGRNTEAFF. The CDR3, as DNA: TGTGCCAGCTCACCCGGCAGGGGGAGGAACACTGAAGCTTTCTTT.

As for this clone: The same CDR3 also results from other DNA sequences found in this sample. This chain uses TRBV29-1 with TRBJ2-5, with TRBD1 identical over 9 bases. Per germline, CDR1 SQVTM and CDR2 ANQGSEA. The V gene end was trimmed by 6 bases and the J gene end by 5 bases; junction bases not matched to a gene: 7. The CDR3 contains 13 residues. CDR3: CSVEGQGGETQYF. CDR3 nucleotides: TGCAGCGTCGAGGGACAGGGAGGGGAGACCCAGTACTTC. The full variable domain, its missing parts supplied by reference TRBV29-1 and TRBJ2-5, is SAVISQKPSRDICQRGTSLTIQCQVDSQVTMMFWYRQQPGQSLTLIATANQGSEATYESGFVIDKFPISRPNLTFSTLTVSNMSPEDSSIYLCSVEGQGGETQYFGPGTRLLVL.

The CDR3 region is CASSPRQGASYEQYF. In nucleotides, the CDR3 is TGTGCCAGCAGCCCCCGACAGGGCGCCTCCTACGAGCAGTACTTC. The genes are TRBV9 and TRBJ2-7; TRBD1 aligns across 7 bases. The germline V gene encodes CDR1 SGDLS and CDR2 YYNGEE. The CDR3 totals 15 residues. The V segment lost 4 bases and the J segment 0 bases; nucleotides outside the gene matches: 7.

J is TRBJ1-1 and V is TRBV4-2; perhaps TRBD1 as D (6 bases). Germline assignment: CDR1 LGHNA and CDR2 YNFKEQ. Trimming pared 0 bases from V and 5 bases from J, leaving 10 bases between. This CDR3 spans 14 amino acids. CDR3 in amino acids: CASSQETGRTEAFF. The CDR3 coding sequence is TGTGCCAGCAGCCAAGAGACAGGAAGGACTGAAGCTTTCTTT.

The V call is TRBV5-4, the J call TRBJ2-5; no reliable D call. V was shortened by 4 bases and J by 3 bases, with 13 bases between the two germline ends. The germline gives CDR1 SGHNT, CDR2 YYREEE (reference sequence). The CDR3 is 14 amino acids. CDR3 nucleotide sequence: TGTGCCAGCAGCCCGAGATGGACGGAAGAGACCCAGTACTTC. This sequence encodes CASSPRWTEETQYF.